This T cell receptor beta chain was sequenced for a study of T cell repertoires in cytomegalovirus infection. Looking at the study overall: Matching HLA type, along with CMV infection, was indicated by public TCR beta signatures.

This clonotype has only a few counts. Via MiXCR, TCRdb re-called the reads, giving one row per CDR3 protein. The data contain some 230,000 distinct CDR3 sequences, approximately 22% of them seen just once; the ten biggest clones take up approximately 18%. CDR3 length equals 11 residues. V lost 2 bases, J lost 8 bases, and 5 bases lay in between. CDR1 WSHSY and CDR2 SAAADI come from the germline V gene. This receptor was obtained from a human donor in good health (CMV status not recorded). Some clones in this sample may be carry-over from other donors' samples. Material for sequencing was CD8+ T cells from PBMCs. The genes are TRBV10-2 and TRBJ2-3; D gene ambiguous. This CDR3 is CASSEGVTQYF. In nucleotides, the CDR3 is TGCGCCAGCAGTGAGGGTGTTACGCAGTATTTT.